This TCR beta chain emerged from a study of blood T cell repertoires in COVID-19. Study-level information: COVID-19 samples from acute and convalescent phases originated in the United States, Italy and Spain.

Those who participated ranged in age from about 18 to 89 years and resided in about two dozen US areas. Membership in each cohort depended on participant-reported clinical history. The authors' processing: The authors estimated nucleated cell counts from reference gene primer amplification. Clones were sequenced by immunoSEQ multiplex PCR, and TCRdb holds only the in-frame ones, with some missing. From that table come the V and J calls and clone size; the DNA was used to work out D and trimming. The repertoire holds approximately 190,000 clones, with approximately 86% as singletons. Trimming shortened V by 4 bases and J by 7 bases, and 11 bases separated the two germline ends. This CDR3 has 14 amino acids. The germline V gene has CDR1 LNHDA and CDR2 SQIVND (reference sequence).

Sequencing was carried out using PBMCs or T cells enriched from blood (not recorded which). This chain connects TRBV19 to TRBJ1-6; possibly TRBD1 for D (6 bases). The clonotype comes from a woman in her thirties or forties in a cohort exposed to, infected with or recovered from COVID-19 (not recorded which). The CDR3 loop is CASSTRTVNSPLHF. CDR3 sequence (DNA): TGTGCCAGTAGTACCAGGACAGTAAATTCACCCCTCCACTTT.